This T cell receptor beta chain appears in the sequencing data of a study of blood T cell repertoires in COVID-19 (dated by TCRdb to 2018 to 2021). Turning to the overall study: Collaborator samples came from the United States, Italy and Spain and covered acute and convalescent phases of COVID-19. The material from the prospective study consisted of cDNA or gDNA derived from T cells, B-cell-depleted T cells, or PBMCs. The dataset comprised deeply sampled blood TCRbeta repertoires from subjects exposed to, actively infected with, or recovered from COVID-19. A freely available public database, intended as a resource for researchers studying the immune response to SARS-CoV-2, is where the repertoires were released. The samples were drawn from the first 160 participants of the ongoing ImmuneRACE study and from 1,254 subjects provided by 6 global collaborators. Nearly every sample came with metadata listing a de-identified subject ID, COVID-19 status, age in years and sex. Where available, HLA class I and class II types were obtained from metadata supplied by the sample provider rather than from assay-based typing.

Study-wide conclusions, independent of this receptor: The amount of clinical and demographic metadata varied by source and participant and was provided uncurated.

TCRbeta CDR3 regions were amplified from genomic DNA by means of the immunoSEQ Assay, a bias-controlled multiplex PCR. The authors processed their data as follows. The number of nucleated cells in each sample was estimated from the amplification of reference gene primers within the assay. To quantify the absolute abundance of each unique TCRbeta CDR3 rearrangement, sequence reads were collapsed and filtered. Productive Simpson clonality was computed per sample as the square root of Simpson's diversity index over productive rearrangements. TCRdb's version of the immuneACCESS table is confined to in-frame rearrangements and falls short of the full clone set. An unresolved V gene accounts for under half of the shortfall where checked; the remainder is of unknown origin. V and J calls plus clone size are reproduced from that table; the DNA served to infer D and trimming. This sample comprises 200,000 to 250,000 clones, about four fifths of them detected only once. In total, the top ten clones hold 7.5% of the sample.

One collaborating source in Seattle enrolled patients during active infection and followed them longitudinally through the course of disease. The collaborating institutions used their own protocols to collect whole blood in K2EDTA tubes. For TCRbeta analysis, collaborators shipped samples in one of three forms: frozen whole blood, isolated PBMCs, or DNA extracted from either of those sample types. V lost 6 bases and J lost 2 bases; the stretch between them is 20 bases long. The CDR3 contains 15 residues, cysteine and phenylalanine counted. Left in the record is the CDR3 DNA by itself, 45 bases read in frame from the first base. CDR1 and CDR2 (SQVTM, ANQGSEA) derive from the germline V gene. With respect to this clone: Its specific antigen is unknown. Base-call qualities are not available, and no considerably larger clone is one nucleotide away.

The rearranged segments are TRBV29-1 and TRBJ2-7, with TRBD1 tentatively as D gene (6 bases match). This TCR came from a woman older than 75 with COVID-19, enrolled during active disease. The sequencing sample was made of peripheral blood. DNA sequence: TGCAGCGTCGTACAGGGAACAGGGCCCACCTACGAGCAGTACTTC. Its product reads: CSVVQGTGPTYEQYF.